The rows below give T cell receptor beta chains drawn from one sample of a study of T cell responses to AZD1222 COVID-19 vaccine. Profiled with immunoSEQ multiplex PCR; TCRdb holds only in-frame clones, not every one. Found here are tens of thousands of clones, 85% to 90% of them singletons; the top ten hold 30% to 40%. Sequencing was performed on peripheral blood, taken on day 0 of AZD1222 vaccination. The receptors derive from an adult in good health. CDR3s include the opening cysteine and the closing phenylalanine or tryptophan. The order of the fields is J gene, clone size, V gene, D gene, CDR3 DNA, CDR3 protein. The D gene is left open where the match is weak. Only some rows state a clone size, as once, few, many or a class for expanded clones.

TRBJ2-7	few	TRBV7-9	NA	TGTGCCAGCACCCCCCCCGTGGGGGATAGGAGGGAGCAGTACTTC	CASTPPVGDRREQYF
TRBJ1-3	few	TRBV2	NA	TGTGCCAGCAGTGAAACCATTGGAAACACCATATATTTT	CASSETIGNTIYF
TRBJ1-1	NA	TRBV29-1	NA	TGCAGCGCCGACAGGAGGACTGAAGCTTTCTTT	CSADRRTEAFF
TRBJ2-2	NA	TRBV5-1	TRBD2	TGCGCCAGCAGCTTGAAACTAGCGGGAGTTGGCACCGGGGAGCTGTTTTTT	CASSLKLAGVGTGELFF
TRBJ1-2	NA	TRBV6-5	NA	TGTGCCAGCAGGAGAATGGGACGGGTCGAAGGCTACACCTTC	CASRRMGRVEGYTF
TRBJ2-2	NA	TRBV5-1	NA	TGCGCCAGCAGCTTGGGGCGCGGGGCCGGGGAGCTGTTTTTT	CASSLGRGAGELFF
TRBJ2-3	NA	TRBV27	NA	TGTGCCAGCCGGCGGTGGACCGACACAGATACGCAGTATTTT	CASRRWTDTDTQYF
TRBJ1-2	NA	TRBV15	NA	TGTGCCACCAGCAGAGGAACAGGAAAAGGGGTAGTCAAGGGCTACACCTTC	CATSRGTGKGVVKGYTF
TRBJ1-1	once	TRBV19	NA	TGTGCCAGTATTACGAGGACAGACATGAACACTGAAGCTTTCTTT	CASITRTDMNTEAFF
TRBJ2-3	NA	TRBV12-3/TRBV12-4	TRBD2	TGTGCCACTAATAGCGGGACCACAGATACGCAGTATTTT	CATNSGTTDTQYF
TRBJ2-3	NA	TRBV2	TRBD2	TGTGCCAGCAGTGAAGGGGACTACACAGATACGCAGTATTTT	CASSEGDYTDTQYF
TRBJ1-5	NA	TRBV25-1	NA	TGTGCCAGCAGTGGGGAAATAGGGGACCAGCCCCAGCATTTT	CASSGEIGDQPQHF
TRBJ2-4	NA	TRBV3-1/TRBV3-2	NA	TGTGCCAGCAGCCAAGACGAATCCCCCCTAGCCAAAAACATTCAGTACTTC	CASSQDESPLAKNIQYF
TRBJ2-1	NA	TRBV19	TRBD2	TGTGCCAGTAGTAACCCGGGACTAGCCTTCTACAATGAGCAGTTCTTC	CASSNPGLAFYNEQFF
TRBJ2-1	NA	TRBV4-3	TRBD2	TGCGCCAGCAGCCAAGATGCCAGCGGGAGGGCCCGTGAGCAGTTCTTC	CASSQDASGRAREQFF
TRBJ2-7	NA	TRBV18	NA	TGTGCCAGCACCCAGGCAGGCGAGCAGTACTTC	CASTQAGEQYF
TRBJ2-4	NA	TRBV5-5	NA	TGTGCCAGCAGCTTGGGGCTAGCCAAAAACATTCAGTACTTC	CASSLGLAKNIQYF
TRBJ1-1	NA	TRBV29-1	NA	TGCAGCGTTGGACCTAGGGGGGGCACTGAAGCTTTCTTT	CSVGPRGGTEAFF
TRBJ1-6	many	TRBV10-3	NA	TGTGCCATCAGTGATGAAGGGTATCGGTCACCCCTCCACTTT	CAISDEGYRSPLHF
TRBJ2-1	NA	TRBV29-1	TRBD2	TGCAGCGTCGTGGGACTAGCGGGAGATTTTGGACCCAATGAGCAGTTCTTC	CSVVGLAGDFGPNEQFF
TRBJ2-1	NA	TRBV7-9	TRBD2	TGTGCCAGCCATTACACTAGCGTCACGTACGATGAGCAGTTCTTC	CASHYTSVTYDEQFF
TRBJ1-4	NA	TRBV12-5	NA	TGTGCTAGTGGTCCCCCCAACCAGGGTAATGAAAAACTGTTTTTT	CASGPPNQGNEKLFF
TRBJ2-1	NA	TRBV28	NA	TGTGCCAGCAGTTTCTCCGACGGAAACAATGAGCAGTTCTTC	CASSFSDGNNEQFF
TRBJ2-2	NA	TRBV9	TRBD2	TGTGCCAGCAGCGTGCCGGGGGGCGGGGAGCTGTTTTTT	CASSVPGGGELFF
TRBJ2-1	NA	TRBV27	NA	TGTGCCAGCAGTTCCACTGGGCTAGCTTCCTACAATGAGCAGTTCTTC	CASSSTGLASYNEQFF
TRBJ2-5	NA	TRBV11-3	TRBD1	TGTGCCAGCAGCCGACAGGGGGAAGAGACCCAGTACTTC	CASSRQGEETQYF
TRBJ2-1	NA	TRBV10-3	NA	TGTGCCATCAGTGAAATGGAAAATGAGCAGTTCTTC	CAISEMENEQFF
TRBJ1-4	NA	TRBV6-5	TRBD1	TGTGCCAGCAGCGAGGGACAGGGCCACGAAAAACTGTTTTTT	CASSEGQGHEKLFF
TRBJ2-3	NA	TRBV4-2	TRBD2	TGTGCCAGCAGCCAAGGTGGGACTAGCGGGGGCGTCGATACGCAGTATTTT	CASSQGGTSGGVDTQYF
TRBJ1-6	NA	TRBV18	NA	TGTGCCAGCTCACGGGACCCCGGGAATTCACCCCTCCACTTT	CASSRDPGNSPLHF
TRBJ2-7	NA	TRBV28	TRBD1	TGTGCCAGCAGTAAGCCCACGGGGACAGCCTACTACGAGCAGTACTTC	CASSKPTGTAYYEQYF
TRBJ2-3	NA	TRBV3-1/TRBV3-2	NA	TGTGCCAGCAGCCAGGGTTGGGATACGCAGTATTTT	CASSQGWDTQYF
TRBJ2-7	NA	TRBV19	TRBD2	TGTGCCAGTAGTATAGCCCCCACCCTAGCGGGAGCCGCCTACGAGCAGTACTTC	CASSIAPTLAGAAYEQYF
TRBJ2-2	NA	TRBV4-2	NA	TGTGCCAGCAGCCAAGCTCCGGAGTCGAACACCGGGGAGCTGTTTTTT	CASSQAPESNTGELFF
TRBJ2-2	NA	TRBV14	NA	TGTGCCAGCAGCCAACCCGGAGAGGGCCAGACCGGGGAGCTGTTTTTT	CASSQPGEGQTGELFF